This is a list of T cell receptor beta chains from one sample in a study of Graves' ophthalmopathy and Graves' hyperthyroidism. TCRdb reprocessed the multiplex PCR reads via MiXCR and lists one record per CDR3 protein. The sample lists hundreds of thousands of distinct CDR3 sequences, approximately 40% occurring once. The sample consisted of peripheral blood. These receptors were obtained from an adult man with Graves' ophthalmopathy. CDR3s include the opening cysteine and the closing phenylalanine or tryptophan. Each record gives: V gene, clone size, J gene, D gene, CDR3 protein, CDR3 DNA. A D gene is named only where the DNA matches it firmly. Not every row has a clone size; where given, it reads once, few, many or a size class.

v_call: TRBV10-3
clone_size: many
j_call: TRBJ1-2
d_call: TRBD1
cdr3_aa: CAISEPGQGVSYGYTF
cdr3_nt: TGTGCCATCAGTGAGCCTGGACAGGGGGTGTCCTATGGCTACACCTTC

v_call: TRBV25-1
clone_size: once
j_call: TRBJ2-2
d_call: TRBD2
cdr3_aa: CASSVSVFTSGGGRANTGELFF
cdr3_nt: TGTGCCAGCAGCGTTTCCGTTTTTACTAGCGGGGGGGGACGCGCGAACACCGGGGAGCTGTTTTTT

v_call: TRBV20-1
clone_size: NA
j_call: TRBJ2-2
d_call: NA
cdr3_aa: CSARGDTGELFF
cdr3_nt: TGCAGTGCTAGAGGAGACACCGGGGAGCTGTTTTTT

v_call: TRBV5-4
clone_size: once
j_call: TRBJ1-1
d_call: TRBD1
cdr3_aa: CASSLEGGMGPAFF
cdr3_nt: TGTGCCAGCAGCTTGGAAGGGGGCATGGGGCCAGCTTTCTTT

v_call: TRBV11-1
clone_size: once
j_call: TRBJ2-2
d_call: TRBD1
cdr3_aa: CASSVRNPGTGTGELFF
cdr3_nt: TGTGCCAGCAGCGTTCGAAATCCCGGGACAGGGACCGGGGAGCTGTTTTTT

v_call: TRBV7-2
clone_size: NA
j_call: TRBJ1-1
d_call: TRBD1
cdr3_aa: CASSGDSGWNTEAFF
cdr3_nt: TGTGCCAGCAGCGGGGACAGTGGGTGGAACACTGAAGCTTTCTTT

v_call: TRBV9
clone_size: NA
j_call: TRBJ1-4
d_call: NA
cdr3_aa: CACSVVGGRGNEKLFF
cdr3_nt: TGTGCCTGCAGCGTTGTTGGAGGACGGGGGAATGAAAAACTGTTTTTT

v_call: TRBV20-1
clone_size: many
j_call: TRBJ2-5
d_call: NA
cdr3_aa: CSASESGSQETQYF
cdr3_nt: TGCAGTGCTTCAGAGTCGGGGTCCCAAGAGACCCAGTACTTC

v_call: TRBV9
clone_size: few
j_call: TRBJ2-5
d_call: NA
cdr3_aa: CASSSSVPTVGETQYF
cdr3_nt: TGTGCCAGCAGTTCCTCTGTCCCAACGGTGGGGGAGACCCAGTACTTC

v_call: TRBV7-9
clone_size: NA
j_call: TRBJ2-7
d_call: TRBD1
cdr3_aa: CASSPVGQGRTSGIYEQYF
cdr3_nt: TGTGCCAGCAGTCCGGTAGGACAGGGGAGGACTAGTGGAATCTACGAGCAGTACTTC

v_call: TRBV5-8
clone_size: NA
j_call: TRBJ1-4
d_call: TRBD1
cdr3_aa: CASSSTGQSNEKLFF
cdr3_nt: TGTGCCAGCAGTAGTACGGGACAGTCTAATGAAAAACTGTTTTTT

v_call: TRBV19
clone_size: many
j_call: TRBJ2-5
d_call: TRBD1
cdr3_aa: CASSTLTGRRETQYF
cdr3_nt: TGTGCCAGTAGTACCCTGACAGGGCGGAGGGAGACCCAGTACTTC

v_call: TRBV7-2
clone_size: many
j_call: TRBJ1-4
d_call: NA
cdr3_aa: CASSLGFAGTNEKLFF
cdr3_nt: TGTGCCAGCAGCTTAGGCTTCGCGGGTACTAATGAAAAACTGTTTTTT

v_call: TRBV9
clone_size: NA
j_call: TRBJ1-2
d_call: TRBD1
cdr3_aa: CASSGTGESSGYTF
cdr3_nt: TGTGCCAGCAGCGGCACAGGGGAAAGTTCTGGCTACACCTTC

v_call: TRBV24-1
clone_size: many
j_call: TRBJ2-6
d_call: NA
cdr3_aa: CATSDSGTGANVLTF
cdr3_nt: TGTGCCACCAGTGATTCCGGTACTGGGGCCAACGTCCTGACTTTC

v_call: TRBV7-2
clone_size: few
j_call: TRBJ2-6
d_call: NA
cdr3_aa: CASRTPGANVLTF
cdr3_nt: TGTGCCAGCCGCACACCTGGGGCCAACGTCCTGACTTTC

v_call: TRBV11-2
clone_size: NA
j_call: TRBJ1-1
d_call: NA
cdr3_aa: CASSLLGRWSTEAFF
cdr3_nt: TGTGCCAGCAGCTTATTGGGCCGCTGGAGCACTGAAGCTTTCTTT

v_call: TRBV7-3
clone_size: NA
j_call: TRBJ1-4
d_call: NA
cdr3_aa: CASSIYRADVFF
cdr3_nt: TGTGCCAGCAGCATCTACAGGGCAGATGTGTTTTTT

v_call: TRBV19
clone_size: many
j_call: TRBJ1-1
d_call: NA
cdr3_aa: CASRSSGQLNTEAFF
cdr3_nt: TGTGCCAGTAGGAGTTCGGGACAACTGAACACTGAAGCTTTCTTT

v_call: TRBV10-3
clone_size: few
j_call: TRBJ2-6
d_call: TRBD2
cdr3_aa: CASSPRTSGGASGANVLTF
cdr3_nt: TGTGCCAGCAGTCCTCGGACTAGCGGGGGGGCGTCTGGGGCCAACGTCCTGACTTTC

v_call: TRBV7-9
clone_size: few
j_call: TRBJ1-1
d_call: NA
cdr3_aa: CASSLARPGTEAFF
cdr3_nt: TGTGCCAGCAGCTTAGCGCGGCCGGGCACTGAAGCTTTCTTT

v_call: TRBV20-1
clone_size: NA
j_call: TRBJ2-5
d_call: TRBD1
cdr3_aa: CSARDYQGAIQETQYF
cdr3_nt: TGCAGTGCTAGAGATTATCAGGGGGCCATCCAAGAGACCCAGTACTTC

v_call: TRBV7-2
clone_size: many
j_call: TRBJ1-6
d_call: NA
cdr3_aa: CASSLGGGGDNSPLHF
cdr3_nt: TGTGCCAGCAGCTTAGGGGGAGGGGGTGATAATTCACCCCTCCACTTT

v_call: TRBV12-3/TRBV12-4
clone_size: few
j_call: TRBJ1-2
d_call: NA
cdr3_aa: CASSGGFGYTF
cdr3_nt: TGTGCCAGCAGTGGAGGGTTCGGCTACACCTTC

v_call: TRBV9
clone_size: NA
j_call: TRBJ2-7
d_call: TRBD2
cdr3_aa: CASSPRGGREQYF
cdr3_nt: TGTGCCAGCAGCCCGCGGGGAGGGAGGGAGCAGTACTTC

v_call: TRBV25-1
clone_size: many
j_call: TRBJ2-2
d_call: NA
cdr3_aa: CASSWRVNTGELFF
cdr3_nt: TGTGCCAGCAGTTGGAGGGTCAACACCGGGGAGCTGTTTTTT

v_call: TRBV11-1
clone_size: once
j_call: TRBJ2-7
d_call: NA
cdr3_aa: CASSLDESYSYEQYF
cdr3_nt: TGTGCCAGCAGCTTAGATGAAAGTTATTCGTACGAGCAGTACTTC

v_call: TRBV7-2
clone_size: NA
j_call: TRBJ2-3
d_call: NA
cdr3_aa: CASSLPASDTQYF
cdr3_nt: TGTGCCAGCAGCTTACCTGCCTCAGATACGCAGTACTTT